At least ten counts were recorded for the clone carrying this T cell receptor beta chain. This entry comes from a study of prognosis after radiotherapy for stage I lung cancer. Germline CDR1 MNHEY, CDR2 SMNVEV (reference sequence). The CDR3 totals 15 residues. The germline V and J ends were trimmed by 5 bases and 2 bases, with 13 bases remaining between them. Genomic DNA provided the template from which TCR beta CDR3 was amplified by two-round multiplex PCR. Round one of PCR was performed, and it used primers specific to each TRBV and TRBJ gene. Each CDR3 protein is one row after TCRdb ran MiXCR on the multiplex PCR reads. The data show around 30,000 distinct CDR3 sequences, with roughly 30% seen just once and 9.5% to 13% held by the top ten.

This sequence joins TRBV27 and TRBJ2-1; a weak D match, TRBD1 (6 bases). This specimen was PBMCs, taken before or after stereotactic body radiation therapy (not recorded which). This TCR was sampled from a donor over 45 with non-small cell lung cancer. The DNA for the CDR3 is TGTGCCAGCAGTAGAGATCAGGGGCCCTACAATGAGCAGTTCTTC. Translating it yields CASSRDQGPYNEQFF.